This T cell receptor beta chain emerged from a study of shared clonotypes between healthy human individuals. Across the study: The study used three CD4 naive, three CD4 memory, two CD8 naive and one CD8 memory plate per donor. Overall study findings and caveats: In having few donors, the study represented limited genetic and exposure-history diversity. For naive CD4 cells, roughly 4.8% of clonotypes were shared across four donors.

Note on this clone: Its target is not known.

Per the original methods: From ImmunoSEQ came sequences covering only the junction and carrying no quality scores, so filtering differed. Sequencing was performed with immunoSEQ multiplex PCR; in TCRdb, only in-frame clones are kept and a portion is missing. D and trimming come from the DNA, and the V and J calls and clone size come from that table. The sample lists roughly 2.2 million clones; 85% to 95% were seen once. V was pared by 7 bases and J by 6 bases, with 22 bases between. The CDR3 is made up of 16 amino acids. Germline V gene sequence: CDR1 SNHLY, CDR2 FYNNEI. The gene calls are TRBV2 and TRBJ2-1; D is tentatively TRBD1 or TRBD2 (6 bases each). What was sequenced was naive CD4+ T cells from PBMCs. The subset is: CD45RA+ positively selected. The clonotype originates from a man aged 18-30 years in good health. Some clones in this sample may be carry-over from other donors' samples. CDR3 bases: TGTGCCAGCACTCCTGGGCTCCCCAGGGGAGGCAATGAGCAGTTCTTC. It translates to CASTPGLPRGGNEQFF.